This T cell receptor beta chain was identified during a study of cytomegalovirus exposure and HLA in healthy donors. V lost 2 bases, J lost 4 bases, and 8 bases lay in between. The length of the CDR3 is 13 residues. Germline V gives CDR1 MNHEY, CDR2 SMNVEV (reference sequence). Points from the study as a whole: When a later analysis was performed, an Asian-associated ancestry cluster reportedly had fewer N-insertions than the roughly 700-donor mean. Analysis was carried out at a later point, and it linked a missense DCLRE1C variant to TCR beta V- and J-gene trimming. A previous analysis found most TCR beta V segments productive roughly 90% or roughly 30% of the time. Most subjects' HLA-A and HLA-B alleles were reportedly predicted from TCR beta sequences.

About this clone: What it binds is unknown.

In the PCR, 60 Vbeta and 13 Jbeta primers were used. Data came from immunoSEQ multiplex PCR; TCRdb stores just in-frame clones and leaves some out. The table records around 190,000 clones, approximately 86% of them present only once. The receptor was derived from a woman aged 25-40 years in good health and CMV-seronegative. The sample consisted of PBMCs. The V call is TRBV27, the J call TRBJ1-2; D ambiguous. CDR3 region: CASSLTESYGYTF. The CDR3 region has the DNA TGTGCCAGCAGTTTAACAGAGTCCTATGGCTACACCTTC.